The rows below give T cell receptor beta chains drawn from one sample of a study of cytomegalovirus exposure and HLA in healthy donors. Clones were read by immunoSEQ multiplex PCR, and TCRdb kept only the in-frame ones, dropping some. Found here are 60,000 to 75,000 clones, about 84% of them singletons; the top ten hold 7.8%. Sequenced material: PBMCs. The origin of the receptors is a man between 18 and 29 years old in good health and CMV-seropositive. Both conserved end residues are trimmed from each CDR3.

TRBJ2-7 TRBV10-3 AISVAGAYEQY
TRBJ1-4 TRBV6-5 ASSPGGYNEKLF
TRBJ2-3 TRBV12-2 ASRFTSGHSLDTQY
TRBJ2-7 TRBV6-1 ASSGETGPRNEQY
TRBJ2-3 TRBV4-1 ASSHTGGQVADTQY
TRBJ2-3 TRBV4-1 ASSQVGGGPDTQY
TRBJ1-1 TRBV10-3 AISDTGNTEAF
TRBJ1-1 TRBV4-1 ASSPGQGPRGTEAF
TRBJ2-7 TRBV6-5 ASSHSRGPRSEQY
TRBJ1-2 TRBV6-5 ASPDRGPRGYT
TRBJ2-7 TRBV7-8 ASSLVYAGFNEQY
TRBJ1-1 TRBV29-1 SGWDSRNTEAF
TRBJ1-2 TRBV29-1 SVIPWGGTGDYGYT
TRBJ1-2 TRBV4-2 ASSPTSDREDGYT
TRBJ2-7 TRBV7-2 ASSSGLGEEQY
TRBJ2-7 TRBV7-2 ASSKGQSSYEQY
TRBJ1-6 TRBV19 ASIRTSEDSPLH
TRBJ1-2 TRBV9 ASSVTAGGRNGYT
TRBJ1-2 TRBV5-8 ASSFTGVSNGYT
TRBJ1-1 TRBV19 ASSIPGQMNTEAF
TRBJ2-3 TRBV6-5 ASSWSGGGDTQY
TRBJ2-3 TRBV25-1 ASSEPFDTQY
TRBJ1-2 TRBV7-2 ASSPDWSYGYT
TRBJ2-1 TRBV4-1 ASSWTSALYNEQF
TRBJ1-1 TRBV4-1 ASSQGEVINTEAF
TRBJ2-5 TRBV4-1 ASSQDPLRRSGGAYETQY
TRBJ2-1 TRBV25-1 ASSFGLYEFNEQF
TRBJ2-7 TRBV6-6 ASSYGEGSYEQY
TRBJ1-1 TRBV5-8 ASSSTRLTGLNTEAF
TRBJ1-5 TRBV6-5 ASSYSRQNGPQH
TRBJ1-2 TRBV7-9 ASRQAGQGVNYGYT
TRBJ2-3 TRBV27 ASGHPSTDTQY
TRBJ1-6 TRBV10-3 AISAQGQNNSPLH
TRBJ2-1 TRBV9 ASSVAGDSYNEQF
TRBJ1-1 TRBV10-3 AISESPGTEAF
TRBJ2-7 TRBV30 AWKDRADYEQY
TRBJ1-1 TRBV29-1 SEGGHNTEAF
TRBJ2-5 TRBV5-4 ASTSEGAETQY
TRBJ2-2 TRBV30 AWSYGGRELF
TRBJ2-1 TRBV5-1 ASSPRSQNNEQF
TRBJ1-5 TRBV6-5 ASSYVGDQPQH
TRBJ2-1 TRBV13 ASSSTGSYNEQF
TRBJ2-2 TRBV7-9 ASSPDRPPNTGELF
TRBJ1-1 TRBV7-9 ASSPYTGTEAF
TRBJ1-1 TRBV6-4 ASREQGQAGEAF
TRBJ2-3 TRBV14 ASSQGAGLTDTQY
TRBJ2-7 TRBV6-1 ASSGERGPTYEQY
TRBJ1-5 TRBV6-1 AGRAGGNNQPQH
TRBJ1-5 TRBV7-2 ASSPRGARQPQH
TRBJ1-1 TRBV2 ASGRGPMNPEAF
TRBJ1-1 TRBV29-1 SVEDRPDRGEAF
TRBJ2-3 TRBV5-4 ASSAGLAGDRNTQY
TRBJ1-2 TRBV30 AWSSGDYGYT
TRBJ2-2 TRBV10-1 ASSEALTGELF
TRBJ2-1 TRBV5-4 ASSLDRSSYNEQF
TRBJ1-2 TRBV29-1 SVVPGTGGARFYGYT
TRBJ2-5 TRBV2 ASSEGALQETQY